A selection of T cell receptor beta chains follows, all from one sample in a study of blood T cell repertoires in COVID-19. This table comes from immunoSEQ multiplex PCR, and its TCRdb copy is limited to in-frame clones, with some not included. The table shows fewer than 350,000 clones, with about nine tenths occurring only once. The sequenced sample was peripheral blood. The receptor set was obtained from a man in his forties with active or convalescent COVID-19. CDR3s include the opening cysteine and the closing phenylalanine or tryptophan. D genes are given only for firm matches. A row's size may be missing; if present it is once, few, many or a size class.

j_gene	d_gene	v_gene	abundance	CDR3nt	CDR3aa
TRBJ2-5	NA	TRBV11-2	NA	TGTGCCAGCAGAGTAGGGGGGGCGGGCGTACCGAAAGAGACCCAGTACTTC	CASRVGGAGVPKETQYF
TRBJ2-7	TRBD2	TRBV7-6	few	TGTGCCAGCAGCTCGCGCCGGACTAGCGGGAGTTCCTACGAGCAGTACTTC	CASSSRRTSGSSYEQYF
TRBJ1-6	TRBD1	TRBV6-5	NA	TGTGCCAGCAGCCTTGACAGGGGAGGGTCACCCCTCCACTTT	CASSLDRGGSPLHF
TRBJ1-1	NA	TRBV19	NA	TGTGCCAGTAGTATAGCGGCGGGTCGGGGGAACACTGAAGCTTTCTTT	CASSIAAGRGNTEAFF
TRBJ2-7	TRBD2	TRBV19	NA	TGTGCCAGTAGTATAGGGACTAGCGGGACCCCAAGGGACCTCTACGAGCAGTACTTC	CASSIGTSGTPRDLYEQYF
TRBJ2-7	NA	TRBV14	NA	TGTGCCAGCAGCCCTTCCTACGAGCAGTACTTC	CASSPSYEQYF
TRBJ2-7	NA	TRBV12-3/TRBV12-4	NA	TGTGCCAGCAGCCCGGACAGCCCCTACGAGCAGTACTTC	CASSPDSPYEQYF
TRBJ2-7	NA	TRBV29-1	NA	TGCAGTGGACAGCGAGACCCCTCCGAGCAGTACTTC	CSGQRDPSEQYF
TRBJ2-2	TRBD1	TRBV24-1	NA	TGTGCCACTTCTAGGAGGGGACAGGGGAACACCGGGGAGCTGTTTTTT	CATSRRGQGNTGELFF
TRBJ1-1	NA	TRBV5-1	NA	TGCGCCAGCAGCTTGGACAGAATGAACACTGAAGCTTTCTTT	CASSLDRMNTEAFF
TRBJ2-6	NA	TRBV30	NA	TGTGCCTGGAGTGTATATGAGCGCTCTGGGGCCAACGTCCTGACTTTC	CAWSVYERSGANVLTF
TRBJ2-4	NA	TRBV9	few	TGTGCCAGCAGCGTAGACCAGGGGAGGGACATTCAGTACTTC	CASSVDQGRDIQYF
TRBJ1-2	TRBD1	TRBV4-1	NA	TGCGCCAGCAGCCAACTCCAGGGGGCCTCTAACTATGGCTACACCTTC	CASSQLQGASNYGYTF
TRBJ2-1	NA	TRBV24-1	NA	TGTGCCACCAGTGATTCCCGACAGGATGGGAATGAGCAGTTCTTC	CATSDSRQDGNEQFF
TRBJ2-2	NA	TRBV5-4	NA	TGTGCCAGCAGCCCTAGCACCGGGGAGCTGTTTTTT	CASSPSTGELFF
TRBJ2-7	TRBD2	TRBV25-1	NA	TGTGCCAGCAGTGATGGACTAGCGGGGGGGCCCGGCGCCTACGAGCAGTACTTC	CASSDGLAGGPGAYEQYF
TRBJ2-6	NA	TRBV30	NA	TGTGCCTGCGACCGGGGGTCTGGGGCCAACGTCCTGACTTTC	CACDRGSGANVLTF
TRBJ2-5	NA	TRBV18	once	TGTGCCAGCTCATCACAGGGTCAGGGGGAGACCCAGTACTTC	CASSSQGQGETQYF
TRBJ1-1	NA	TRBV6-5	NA	TGTGCCAGCAGGACACAGAACACTGAAGCTTTCTTT	CASRTQNTEAFF